This entry features one TCR beta chain sequence. This entry is derived from a study of blood T cells in healthy people across ages. The CDR3 has 12 residues. Germline V gene lookup returns CDR1 SNHLY and CDR2 FYNNEI. Trimming took 5 bases from V and 7 from J, leaving 6 bases between them. The individuals who served as donors were healthy Caucasians living in Russia, aged roughly 6 to 100. Donors each provided approximately 9.6 milliliters of peripheral blood. Isolated PBMCs totaled at least 6.5 million in each sample. A sample-barcoded 5' primer and a J-beta primer mix were used in a second PCR of about 7 to 12 cycles. At least 2.5 million CDR3-containing paired-end reads were obtained per sample. TCRdb itself ran the 5' RACE reads through MiXCR, one entry per CDR3 protein. The table has 1.5 million to 2 million distinct CDR3 sequences, approximately 28% seen once.

The source material was blood. This TCR derives from a woman in her twenties or thirties in good health. The V and J genes are TRBV2 and TRBJ1-6; no clear D gene. The CDR3 loop is CASSYLNSPLHF. CDR3 in DNA: TGTGCCAGCAGTTACCTGAATTCACCCCTCCACTTT.